Shown below are 22 T cell receptor beta chains from a single sample sequenced in a study of T cells after posttransplantation cyclophosphamide. Treatment was busulfan-fludarabine conditioning, a marrow graft, and cyclophosphamide on days +3 and +4. Profiling relied on immunoSEQ multiplex PCR, and the TCRdb table lists in-frame clones only, not all of them. The top ten hold more than 0.45% of the sample, which has fewer than 20,000 clones, roughly 92% seen once. The sequencing used CD4+ T cells sorted from blood, collected after allogeneic stem cell transplant with posttransplant cyclophosphamide. All receptors derive from a male patient aged 55 to 69 who received an allogeneic stem cell transplant from a related donor and was CMV-positive. The graft donor may have contributed some T cells.

The rearrangement uses TRBV11-2 and TRBJ1-1; D is uncertain. Germline-derived CDR1 and CDR2 are SGHAT and FQNNGV. The CDR3 is 12 amino acids. V was trimmed by 6 bases and J by 0 bases, leaving 5 bases between them. CDR3 nucleotides: TGTGCCAGCAGTCAAATGAACACTGAAGCTTTCTTT. It is translated as CASSQMNTEAFF. The whole variable domain, remainder taken from reference TRBV11-2 and TRBJ1-1, is EAGVAQSPRYKIIEKRQSVAFWCNPISGHATLYWYQQILGQGPKLLIQFQNNGVVDDSQLPKDRFSAERLKGVDSTLKIQPAKLEDSAVYLCASSQMNTEAFFGQGTRLTVV.

V is TRBV6-5 and J is TRBJ1-1; no definite D call. Trimming took 8 bases from V and 5 from J, leaving 12 bases between them. Germline-derived CDR1 and CDR2 are MNHEY and SVGAGI. The CDR3 spans 12 residues. The CDR3 here is CASALRGTEAFF. The CDR3 DNA follows: TGTGCCAGCGCCCTCAGAGGAACTGAAGCTTTCTTT.

V gene TRBV4-1 combines with J gene TRBJ1-6; 9 positions match TRBD1. The CDR3 is made up of 18 amino acids. Germline-derived CDR1 and CDR2 are MGHRA and YSYEKL. V was clipped by 0 bases and J by 0 bases; unmatched bases: 3. Here the CDR3 DNA reads TGCGCCAGCAGCCAAGAGGGACAGGGAGGCTCCTATAATTCACCCCTCCACTTT. Translating gives CASSQEGQGGSYNSPLHF.

This clone was seen just once. For the CDR3, the DNA is TGTGCCGGATCACAGGGGGTTCTCCAGTACGAGCAGTACTTC. It codes for CAGSQGVLQYEQYF. The chain couples TRBV2 to TRBJ2-7, with TRBD1 matching over 8 bases. V was clipped by 11 bases and J by 4 bases; unmatched bases: 13. This CDR3 region has 14 residues. The germline gives CDR1 SNHLY, CDR2 FYNNEI.

The chain joins TRBV6-6 to TRBJ2-7; a weak D match, TRBD2 (6 bases). CDR3 length: 14 amino acids. V lost 4 bases, J lost 4 bases, and 14 bases lay in between. Germline loops: CDR1 MNHNY, CDR2 SVGAGI (reference sequence). The CDR3 region has the DNA TGTGCCAGCAGTTGGCCGCAGGAGGGTTACGAGCAGTACTTC. Translating gives CASSWPQEGYEQYF.

The chain links TRBV7-9 to TRBJ2-7; 10 bases agree with TRBD2. CDR1 is SEHNR and CDR2 is FQNEAQ in the germline V gene (reference sequence). V shed 2 bases, J shed 3 bases, and the junction held 7 bases outside the gene matches. The length of the CDR3 is 16 residues. CDR3 sequence (DNA): TGTGCCAGCAGCTTAATGGTGATAGCGGGGGGCTACGAGCAGTACTTC. The encoded protein is CASSLMVIAGGYEQYF. The full variable domain, with the rest looked up from reference TRBV7-9 and TRBJ2-7, is DTGVSQNPRHKITKRGQNVTFRCDPISEHNRLYWYRQTLGQGPEFLTYFQNEAQLEKSRLLSDRFSAERPKGSFSTLEIQRTEQGDSAMYLCASSLMVIAGGYEQYFGPGTRLTVT.

The chain employs TRBV25-1 and TRBJ2-7; the match to TRBD2 covers 12 bases. J lost 6 bases, V lost 4 bases, and 13 bases had no gene match. Germline CDR1 is MGHDK and CDR2 is SYGVNS. This CDR3 has 17 residues. The CDR3 loop reads CASSGLAGGNDAPEQYF. The CDR3 region has the DNA TGTGCCAGCAGTGGGCTAGCGGGGGGGAACGACGCTCCCGAGCAGTACTTC.

V and J are TRBV5-8 and TRBJ1-4; no clear D gene. The CDR3 is 13 amino acids. V dropped 5 bases and J dropped 7 bases, with 12 bases sitting between them. The germline gives CDR1 SGHTS, CDR2 YDEGEE. CDR3 residues: CASSPSRGEKLFF. Here the CDR3 DNA reads TGTGCCAGCAGTCCATCTCGGGGTGAAAAACTGTTTTTT.

The J gene is TRBJ2-7, the V gene TRBV18, with D perhaps matching TRBD2 (5 bases). Trimming left V 3 bases short and J 4 bases short, with 7 bases between. This CDR3 comprises 12 residues. Germline CDR1 reads KGHSH; CDR2 reads LQKENI. Here the CDR3 DNA reads TGTGCCAGCTCACCCGGGGAATACGAGCAGTACTTC. Translating it yields CASSPGEYEQYF. The whole variable domain, remainder taken from reference TRBV18 and TRBJ2-7, is NAGVMQNPRHLVRRRGQEARLRCSPMKGHSHVYWYRQLPEEGLKFMVYLQKENIIDESGMPKERFSAEFPKEGPSILRIQQVVRGDSAAYFCASSPGEYEQYFGPGTRLTVT.

This clone has just one count. V usage is TRBV25-1 and J usage is TRBJ1-1, with a weak D call TRBD1 (6 bases). The ends were cut back, 5 bases at V and 4 bases at J, with 11 bases in the middle. Per germline, CDR1 MGHDK and CDR2 SYGVNS. The CDR3 covers 13 residues. CDR3 sequence: CASSKTGSTEAFF. CDR3 nucleotide sequence: TGTGCCAGCAGTAAAACAGGGAGCACTGAAGCTTTCTTT.

The chain joins TRBV4-1 to TRBJ2-5; D perhaps matches TRBD1 (7 bases). The CDR3 has 17 amino acids. Germline V lookup: CDR1 MGHRA, CDR2 YSYEKL. V was clipped by 2 bases and J by 3 bases, with 19 bases between them. CDR3 protein: CASSQRGDSRGKETQYF. In DNA, the CDR3 is TGCGCCAGCAGCCAACGCGGGGACTCCAGGGGGAAAGAGACCCAGTACTTC.

The chain combines TRBV28 with TRBJ1-3; D gene ambiguous. The CDR3 runs 14 residues. The V gene's germline CDR1 is MDHEN and CDR2 SYDVKM. Trimming took off 5 bases at V and 7 bases at J, with 15 bases between the two ends. The CDR3 nucleotides read TGTGCCAGCAGTCTTCAAGCGGGAGGGAACACCATATATTTT. Protein sequence: CASSLQAGGNTIYF. Combining the CDR3 with reference TRBV28 and TRBJ1-3 gives the whole variable domain DVKVTQSSRYLVKRTGEKVFLECVQDMDHENMFWYRQDPGLGLRLIYFSYDVKMKEKGDIPEGYSVSREKKERFSLILESASTNQTSMYLCASSLQAGGNTIYFGEGSWLTVV.

The chain couples TRBV7-2 to TRBJ1-5; 8 positions match TRBD1. This CDR3 is built from 13 residues. J lost 11 bases, V lost 5 bases, and 8 bases had no gene match. Germline V CDR1 and CDR2: SGHTA, FQGNSA. CDR3 region: CASSPDAQGAQHF. CDR3 DNA: TGTGCCAGCAGCCCGGACGCACAGGGGGCCCAGCATTTT.

Of note for this clone: An end of the junction does not agree with germline; a read error may underlie this. Other DNA sequences in this sample translate to the same CDR3. The chain is built from TRBV7-9 and TRBJ1-6; D unresolved. This CDR3 is 12 amino acids long. Germline CDR1 is SEHNR and CDR2 is FQNEAQ (reference sequence). The chain's CDR3 is CASAKEDSPLHF. The CDR3 DNA reads TGTGCCAGCGCAAAGGAGGATTCCCCCCTCCACTTT.

The chain couples TRBV9 to TRBJ1-3; D is perhaps TRBD1 (6 bases). This CDR3 has 16 amino acids. V was cut by 4 bases and J by 0 bases, with 14 bases left in between. Germline V gene data show CDR1 as SGDLS and CDR2 as YYNGEE. CDR3: CASSSTGAVSGNTIYF. CDR3 coding DNA: TGTGCCAGCAGCTCGACAGGAGCGGTCTCTGGAAACACCATATATTTT.

V and J are TRBV19 and TRBJ1-2, with 8 bases that match TRBD1. Germline values: CDR1 LNHDA, CDR2 SQIVND (reference sequence). This CDR3 has 13 residues. Losses at the gene ends were 4 bases for V and 7 bases for J; bases not matched to a gene: 5. The CDR3 DNA reads TGTGCCAGTAGTACCCCGACAGGGGCTGGCTACACCTTC. Translating it yields CASSTPTGAGYTF. Together with reference TRBV19 and TRBJ1-2, the CDR3 gives the full variable domain: DGGITQSPKYLFRKEGQNVTLSCEQNLNHDAMYWYRQDPGQGLRLIYYSQIVNDFQKGDIAEGYSVSREKKESFPLTVTSAQKNPTAFYLCASSTPTGAGYTFGSGTRLTVV.

This sequence joins TRBV7-9 and TRBJ1-1; D not certain. Deletions cut 5 bases from V and 8 bases from J, with 12 bases between. Germline CDR1 is SEHNR and CDR2 is FQNEAQ (reference sequence). This CDR3 is built from 12 residues. The CDR3 DNA reads as TGTGCCAGCAGCCCCCGTGCAGAAGAAGCTTTCTTT. This encodes CASSPRAEEAFF.

This chain links TRBV7-7 with TRBJ2-5; TRBD2 agrees at 8 bases. Trimming cost V 5 bases and J 2 bases; bases outside gene matches: 10. Germline V lookup: CDR1 SSHAT, CDR2 FNYEAQ (reference sequence). There are 16 residues in the CDR3. The CDR3 bases are TGTGCCAGCAGCGAAGGTGGGATAGCGGGGCAAGAGACCCAGTACTTC. This encodes CASSEGGIAGQETQYF.

The gene calls are TRBV7-3 and TRBJ2-7, with D perhaps matching TRBD2 (5 bases). CDR1 is SGHTA, CDR2 FQGTGA, per germline. The CDR3 contains 15 residues. V shed 5 bases and J shed 6 bases, with 20 bases lying between them. CDR3 residues: CASSPTIGVSAEQYF. As DNA, the CDR3 is TGTGCCAGCAGCCCCACAATCGGGGTTTCGGCCGAGCAGTACTTC.

The V and J genes are TRBV6-5 and TRBJ1-5, with 8 positions matching TRBD1. The CDR3 is 14 amino acids. Trimming took 5 bases from V and 6 from J; bases not matched to a gene: 6. CDR1 is MNHEY and CDR2 is SVGAGI in the germline V gene. As DNA, the CDR3 is TGTGCCAGCAGTCTAGACAGGGGAGCTCAGCCCCAGCATTTT. Translating gives CASSLDRGAQPQHF.

The gene calls are TRBV25-1 and TRBJ1-2; 9 bases fit TRBD1. Germline trimming cut 3 bases from V and 0 bases from J; bases unmatched to any gene: 8. The CDR3 runs 17 residues. The germline CDR1 and CDR2 sequences are MGHDK and SYGVNS. Here the CDR3 DNA reads TGTGCCAGCAGTGATTTTGGACAGGGGCCATCTAACTATGGCTACACCTTC. Residues: CASSDFGQGPSNYGYTF.

CDR3 nucleotide sequence: TGTGCCAGCAGTTACAGCTTGGACAGGGCCGACACCATATATTTT. This sequence encodes CASSYSLDRADTIYF. The chain links TRBV6-5 to TRBJ1-3; 8 bases are shared with TRBD1. Germline CDR1 MNHEY, CDR2 SVGAGI. J gave up 8 bases and V 2 bases, and 8 bases lay outside the gene matches. There are 15 residues in the CDR3.